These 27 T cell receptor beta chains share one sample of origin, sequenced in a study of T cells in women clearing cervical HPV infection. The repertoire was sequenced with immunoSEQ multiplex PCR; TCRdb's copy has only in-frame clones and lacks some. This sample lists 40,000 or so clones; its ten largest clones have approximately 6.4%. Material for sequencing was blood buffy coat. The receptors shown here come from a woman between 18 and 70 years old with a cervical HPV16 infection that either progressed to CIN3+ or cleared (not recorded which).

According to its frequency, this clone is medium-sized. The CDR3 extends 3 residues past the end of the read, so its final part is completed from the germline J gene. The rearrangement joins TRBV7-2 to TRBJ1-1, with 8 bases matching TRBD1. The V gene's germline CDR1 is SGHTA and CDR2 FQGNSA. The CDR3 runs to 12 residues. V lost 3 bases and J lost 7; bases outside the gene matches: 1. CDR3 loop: CASSLTGDEAFF. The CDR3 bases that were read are TGTGCCAGCAGCTTGACAGGGGATGAA. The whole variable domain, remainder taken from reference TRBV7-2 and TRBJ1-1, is GAGVSQSPSNKVTEKGKDVELRCDPISGHTALYWYRQSLGQGLEFLIYFQGNSAPDKSGLPSDRFSAERTGGSVSTLTIQRTQQEDSAVYLCASSLTGDEAFFGQGTRLTVV.

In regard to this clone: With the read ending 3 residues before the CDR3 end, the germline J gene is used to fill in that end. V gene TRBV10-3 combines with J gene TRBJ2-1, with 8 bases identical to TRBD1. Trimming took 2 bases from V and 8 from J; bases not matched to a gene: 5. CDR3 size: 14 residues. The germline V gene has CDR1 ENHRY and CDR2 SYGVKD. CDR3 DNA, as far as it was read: TGTGCCATCAGTGAGACAGGGGGGTGGGATGAG. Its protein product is CAISETGGWDE. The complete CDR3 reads CAISETGGWDEQFF.

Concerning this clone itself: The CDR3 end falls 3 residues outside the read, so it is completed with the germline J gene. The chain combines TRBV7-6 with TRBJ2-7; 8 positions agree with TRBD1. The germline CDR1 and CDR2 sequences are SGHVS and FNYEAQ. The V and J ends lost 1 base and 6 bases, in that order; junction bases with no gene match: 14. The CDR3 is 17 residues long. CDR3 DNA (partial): TGTGCCAGCAGCTTAGTATTATGGCAGGGGGCCGCTACCGAG. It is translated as CASSLVLWQGAATE. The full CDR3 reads CASSLVLWQGAATEQYF.

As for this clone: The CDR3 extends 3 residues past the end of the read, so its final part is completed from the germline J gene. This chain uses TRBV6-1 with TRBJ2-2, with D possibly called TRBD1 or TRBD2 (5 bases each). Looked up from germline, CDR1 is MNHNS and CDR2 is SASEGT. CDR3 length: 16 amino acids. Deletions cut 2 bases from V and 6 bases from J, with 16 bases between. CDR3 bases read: TGTGCCAGCAGTGAAAAAGAGAGGGGATGGTCCGGGGAG. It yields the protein CASSEKERGWSGE. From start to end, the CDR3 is CASSEKERGWSGELFF.

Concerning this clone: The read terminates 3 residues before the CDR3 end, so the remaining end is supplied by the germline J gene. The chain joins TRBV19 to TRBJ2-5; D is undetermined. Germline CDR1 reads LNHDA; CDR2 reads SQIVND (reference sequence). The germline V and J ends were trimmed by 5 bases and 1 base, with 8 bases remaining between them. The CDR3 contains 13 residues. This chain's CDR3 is CASSGGLQETQYF. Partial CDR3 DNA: TGTGCCAGTAGTGGCGGTCTCCAAGAGACC.

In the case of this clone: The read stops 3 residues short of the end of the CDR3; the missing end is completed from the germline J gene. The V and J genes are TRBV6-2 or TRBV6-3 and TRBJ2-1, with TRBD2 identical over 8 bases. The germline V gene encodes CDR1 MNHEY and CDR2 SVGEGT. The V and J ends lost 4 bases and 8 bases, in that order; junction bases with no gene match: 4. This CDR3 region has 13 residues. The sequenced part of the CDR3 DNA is TGTGCCAGCAGTTCGACAGCGGGAGATGAG. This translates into CASSSTAGDE. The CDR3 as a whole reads CASSSTAGDEQFF.

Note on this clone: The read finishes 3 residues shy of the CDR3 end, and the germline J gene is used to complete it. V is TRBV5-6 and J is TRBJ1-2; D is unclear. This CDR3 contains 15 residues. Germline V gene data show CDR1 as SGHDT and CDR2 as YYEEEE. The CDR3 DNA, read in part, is TGTGCCAGCAGCTCGAAGATGATTCTAGTAGGAGGC. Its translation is CASSSKMILVGG. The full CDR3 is CASSSKMILVGGYTF.

The CDR3 DNA, read in part, is TGTGCCAGTGGACAGGGGATGCAATACGAG. It encodes CASGQGMQYE. The CDR3 in full is CASGQGMQYEQYF. The rearrangement uses TRBV19 and TRBJ2-7, with 9 bases lining up with TRBD1. The missing CDR3 end, 3 residues past where the read stops, is filled in from the germline J gene. Germline trimming cut 8 bases from V and 4 bases from J; bases unmatched to any gene: 6. The CDR3 is 13 residues long. From germline, CDR1 is LNHDA and CDR2 SQIVND (reference sequence).

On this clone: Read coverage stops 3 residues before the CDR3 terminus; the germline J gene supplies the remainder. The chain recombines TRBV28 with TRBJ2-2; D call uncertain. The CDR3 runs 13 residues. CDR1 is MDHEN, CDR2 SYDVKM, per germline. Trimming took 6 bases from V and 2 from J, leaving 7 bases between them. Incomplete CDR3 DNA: TGTGCCAGCAGCTCCACTAACACCGGGGAG. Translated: CASSSTNTGE. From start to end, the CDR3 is CASSSTNTGELFF.

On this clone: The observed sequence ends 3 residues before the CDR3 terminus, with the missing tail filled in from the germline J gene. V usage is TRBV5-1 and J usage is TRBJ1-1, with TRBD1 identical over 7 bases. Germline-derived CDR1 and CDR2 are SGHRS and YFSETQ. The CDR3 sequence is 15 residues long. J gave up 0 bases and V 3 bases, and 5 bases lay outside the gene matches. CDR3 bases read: TGCGCCAGCAGCTCCCTACAGGGGATGAACACTGAA. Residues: CASSSLQGMNTE. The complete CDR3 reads CASSSLQGMNTEAFF.

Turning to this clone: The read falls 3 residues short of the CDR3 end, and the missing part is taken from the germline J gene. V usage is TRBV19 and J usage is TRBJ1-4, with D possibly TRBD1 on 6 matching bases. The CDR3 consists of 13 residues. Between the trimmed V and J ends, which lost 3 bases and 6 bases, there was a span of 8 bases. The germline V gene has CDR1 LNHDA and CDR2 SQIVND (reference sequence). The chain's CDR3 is CASSMGAYEKLFF. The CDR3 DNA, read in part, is TGTGCCAGTAGTATGGGGGCTTATGAAAAA.

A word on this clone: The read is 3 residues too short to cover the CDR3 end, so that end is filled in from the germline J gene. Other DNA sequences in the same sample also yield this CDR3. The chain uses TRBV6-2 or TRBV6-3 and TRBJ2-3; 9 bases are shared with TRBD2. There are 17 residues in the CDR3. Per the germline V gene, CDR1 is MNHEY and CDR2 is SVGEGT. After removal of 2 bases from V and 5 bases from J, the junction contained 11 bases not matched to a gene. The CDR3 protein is CASSYSTSGRTRDTQYF. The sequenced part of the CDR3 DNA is TGTGCCAGCAGTTACAGCACCAGCGGGAGGACTAGAGATACG.

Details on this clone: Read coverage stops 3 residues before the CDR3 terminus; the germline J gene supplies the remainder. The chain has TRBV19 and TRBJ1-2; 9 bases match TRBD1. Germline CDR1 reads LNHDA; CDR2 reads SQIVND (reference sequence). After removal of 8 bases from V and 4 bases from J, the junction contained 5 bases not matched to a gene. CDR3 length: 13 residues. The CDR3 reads CASGDRDSYGYTF. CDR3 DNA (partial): TGTGCCAGTGGGGACAGGGACTCCTATGGC.

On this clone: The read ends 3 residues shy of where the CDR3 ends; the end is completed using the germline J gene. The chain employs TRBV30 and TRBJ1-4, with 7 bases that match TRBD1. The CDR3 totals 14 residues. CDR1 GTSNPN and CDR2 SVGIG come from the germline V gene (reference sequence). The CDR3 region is CAWSVSGGGSPLFF. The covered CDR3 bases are TGTGCCTGGAGTGTATCAGGGGGAGGTTCACCA.

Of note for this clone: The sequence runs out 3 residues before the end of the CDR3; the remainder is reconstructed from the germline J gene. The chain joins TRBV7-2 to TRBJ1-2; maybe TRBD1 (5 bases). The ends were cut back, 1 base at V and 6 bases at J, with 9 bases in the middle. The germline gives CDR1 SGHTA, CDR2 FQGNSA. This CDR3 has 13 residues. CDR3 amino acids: CASSLGTSNGYTF. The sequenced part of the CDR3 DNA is TGTGCCAGCAGCTTAGGGACATCCAATGGC.

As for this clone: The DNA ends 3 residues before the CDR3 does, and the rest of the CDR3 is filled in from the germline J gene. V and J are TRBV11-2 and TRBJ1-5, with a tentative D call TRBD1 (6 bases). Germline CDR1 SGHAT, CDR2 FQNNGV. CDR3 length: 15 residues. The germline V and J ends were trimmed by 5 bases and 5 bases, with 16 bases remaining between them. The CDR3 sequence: CASSPTGQLHQPQHF. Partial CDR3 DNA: TGTGCCAGCAGCCCCACTGGACAGCTTCATCAGCCC.

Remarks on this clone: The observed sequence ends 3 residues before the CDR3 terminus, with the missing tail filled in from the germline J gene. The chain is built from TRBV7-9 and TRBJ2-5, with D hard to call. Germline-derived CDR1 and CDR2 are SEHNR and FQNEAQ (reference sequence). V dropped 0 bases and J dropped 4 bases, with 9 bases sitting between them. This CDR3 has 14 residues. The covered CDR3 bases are TGTGCCAGCAGCTTAGCCAGTATCTTAGAGACC. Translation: CASSLASILET. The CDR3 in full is CASSLASILETQYF. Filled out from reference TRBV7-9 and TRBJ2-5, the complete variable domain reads DTGVSQNPRHKITKRGQNVTFRCDPISEHNRLYWYRQTLGQGPEFLTYFQNEAQLEKSRLLSDRFSAERPKGSFSTLEIQRTEQGDSAMYLCASSLASILETQYFGPGTRLLVL.

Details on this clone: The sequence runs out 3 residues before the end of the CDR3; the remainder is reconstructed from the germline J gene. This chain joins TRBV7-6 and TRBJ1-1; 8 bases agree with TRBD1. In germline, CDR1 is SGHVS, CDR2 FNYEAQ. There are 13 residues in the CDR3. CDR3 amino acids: CASSLDQGAQAFF. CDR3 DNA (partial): TGTGCCAGCAGCTTAGACCAGGGGGCGCAA.

CDR3 DNA (partial): TGTGCCAGCTCAGAGGACATGAACACTGAA. Protein sequence: CASSEDMNTE. The full-length CDR3 reads as CASSEDMNTEAFF. J is TRBJ1-1 and V is TRBV18, with a possible D match to TRBD1 (5 bases). The CDR3 extends 3 residues past the end of the read, so its final part is completed from the germline J gene. Per the germline V gene, CDR1 is KGHSH and CDR2 is LQKENI. Trimming cost V 5 bases and J 0 bases, with 7 bases left between them. This CDR3 has 13 amino acids.

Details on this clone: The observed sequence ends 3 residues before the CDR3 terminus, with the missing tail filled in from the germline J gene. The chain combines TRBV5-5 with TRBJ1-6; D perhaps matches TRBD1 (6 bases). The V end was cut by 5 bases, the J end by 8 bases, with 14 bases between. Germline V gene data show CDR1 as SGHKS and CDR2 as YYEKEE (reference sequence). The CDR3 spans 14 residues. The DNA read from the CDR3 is TGTGCCAGCAGTTACACAGGGAGGGATTCACCC. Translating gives CASSYTGRDSP. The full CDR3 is CASSYTGRDSPLHF.

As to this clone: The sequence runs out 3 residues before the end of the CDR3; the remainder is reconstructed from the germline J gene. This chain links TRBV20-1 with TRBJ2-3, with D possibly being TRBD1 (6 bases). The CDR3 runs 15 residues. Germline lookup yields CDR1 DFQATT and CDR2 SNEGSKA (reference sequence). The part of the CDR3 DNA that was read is TGCAGTGCTAGACAGGGGTCTAGTCACAATCAGCCG. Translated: CSARQGSSHNQP. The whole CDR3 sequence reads CSARQGSSHNQPQYF.

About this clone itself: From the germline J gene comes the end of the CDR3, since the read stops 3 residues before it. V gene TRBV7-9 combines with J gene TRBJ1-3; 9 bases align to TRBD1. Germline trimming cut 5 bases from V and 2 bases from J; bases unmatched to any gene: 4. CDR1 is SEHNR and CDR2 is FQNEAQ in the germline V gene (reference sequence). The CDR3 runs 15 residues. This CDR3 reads CASSPGTGPGNTIYF. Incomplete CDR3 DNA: TGTGCCAGCAGCCCCGGGACAGGGCCTGGAAACACC.

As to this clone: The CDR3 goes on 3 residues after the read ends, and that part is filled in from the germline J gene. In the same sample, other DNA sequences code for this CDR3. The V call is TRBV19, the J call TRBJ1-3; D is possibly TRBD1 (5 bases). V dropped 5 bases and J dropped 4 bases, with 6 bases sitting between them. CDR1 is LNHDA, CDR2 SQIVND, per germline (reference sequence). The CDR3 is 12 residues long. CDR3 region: CASSSGGNTIYF. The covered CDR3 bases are TGTGCCAGTAGTTCAGGGGGAAACACC.

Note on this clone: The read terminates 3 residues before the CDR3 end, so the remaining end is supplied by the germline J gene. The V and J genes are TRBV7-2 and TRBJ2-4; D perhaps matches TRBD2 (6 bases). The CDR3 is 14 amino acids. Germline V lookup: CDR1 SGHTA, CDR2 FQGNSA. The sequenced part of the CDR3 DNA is TGTGCCAGCAGCCCAACCGGGGGTTCCCATGGT. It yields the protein CASSPTGGSHG. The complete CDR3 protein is CASSPTGGSHGQYF.

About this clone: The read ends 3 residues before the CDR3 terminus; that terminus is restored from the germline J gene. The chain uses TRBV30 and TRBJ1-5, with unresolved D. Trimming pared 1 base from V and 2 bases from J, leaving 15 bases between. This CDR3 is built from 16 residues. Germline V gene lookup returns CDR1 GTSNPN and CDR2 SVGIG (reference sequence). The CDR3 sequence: CAWSGSTSERNQPQHF. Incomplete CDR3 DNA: TGTGCCTGGAGTGGCAGTACGAGCGAGCGCAATCAGCCC.

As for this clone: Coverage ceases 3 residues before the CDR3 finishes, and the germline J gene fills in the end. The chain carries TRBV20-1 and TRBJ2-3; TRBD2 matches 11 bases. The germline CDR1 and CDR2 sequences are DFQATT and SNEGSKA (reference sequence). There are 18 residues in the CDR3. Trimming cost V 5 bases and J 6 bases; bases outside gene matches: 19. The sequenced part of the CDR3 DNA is TGCAGTGCTCCCACAGACGGACTAGCGGGTATGGGTTTTGATACG. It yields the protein CSAPTDGLAGMGFDT. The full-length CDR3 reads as CSAPTDGLAGMGFDTQYF.

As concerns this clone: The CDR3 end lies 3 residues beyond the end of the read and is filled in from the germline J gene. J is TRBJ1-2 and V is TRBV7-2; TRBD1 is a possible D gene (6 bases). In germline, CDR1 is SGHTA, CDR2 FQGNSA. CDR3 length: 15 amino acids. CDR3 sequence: CASSLVGGATYDYTF. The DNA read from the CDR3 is TGTGCCAGCAGCTTAGTTGGGGGGGCCACCTACGAC.